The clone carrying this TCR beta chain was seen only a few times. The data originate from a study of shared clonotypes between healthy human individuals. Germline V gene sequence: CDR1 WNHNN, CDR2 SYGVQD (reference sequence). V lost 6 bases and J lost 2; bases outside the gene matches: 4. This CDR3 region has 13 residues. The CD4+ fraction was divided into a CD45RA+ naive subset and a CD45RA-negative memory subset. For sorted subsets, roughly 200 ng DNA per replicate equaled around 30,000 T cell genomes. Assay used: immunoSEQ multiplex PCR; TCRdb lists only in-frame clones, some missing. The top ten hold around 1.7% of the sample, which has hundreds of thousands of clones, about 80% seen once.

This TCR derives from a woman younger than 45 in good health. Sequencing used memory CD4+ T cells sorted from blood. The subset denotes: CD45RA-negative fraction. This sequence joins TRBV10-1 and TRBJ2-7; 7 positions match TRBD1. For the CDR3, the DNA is TGCGCCAGCAGCCCACAGGGGCCCTACGAGCAGTACTTC. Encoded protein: CASSPQGPYEQYF.